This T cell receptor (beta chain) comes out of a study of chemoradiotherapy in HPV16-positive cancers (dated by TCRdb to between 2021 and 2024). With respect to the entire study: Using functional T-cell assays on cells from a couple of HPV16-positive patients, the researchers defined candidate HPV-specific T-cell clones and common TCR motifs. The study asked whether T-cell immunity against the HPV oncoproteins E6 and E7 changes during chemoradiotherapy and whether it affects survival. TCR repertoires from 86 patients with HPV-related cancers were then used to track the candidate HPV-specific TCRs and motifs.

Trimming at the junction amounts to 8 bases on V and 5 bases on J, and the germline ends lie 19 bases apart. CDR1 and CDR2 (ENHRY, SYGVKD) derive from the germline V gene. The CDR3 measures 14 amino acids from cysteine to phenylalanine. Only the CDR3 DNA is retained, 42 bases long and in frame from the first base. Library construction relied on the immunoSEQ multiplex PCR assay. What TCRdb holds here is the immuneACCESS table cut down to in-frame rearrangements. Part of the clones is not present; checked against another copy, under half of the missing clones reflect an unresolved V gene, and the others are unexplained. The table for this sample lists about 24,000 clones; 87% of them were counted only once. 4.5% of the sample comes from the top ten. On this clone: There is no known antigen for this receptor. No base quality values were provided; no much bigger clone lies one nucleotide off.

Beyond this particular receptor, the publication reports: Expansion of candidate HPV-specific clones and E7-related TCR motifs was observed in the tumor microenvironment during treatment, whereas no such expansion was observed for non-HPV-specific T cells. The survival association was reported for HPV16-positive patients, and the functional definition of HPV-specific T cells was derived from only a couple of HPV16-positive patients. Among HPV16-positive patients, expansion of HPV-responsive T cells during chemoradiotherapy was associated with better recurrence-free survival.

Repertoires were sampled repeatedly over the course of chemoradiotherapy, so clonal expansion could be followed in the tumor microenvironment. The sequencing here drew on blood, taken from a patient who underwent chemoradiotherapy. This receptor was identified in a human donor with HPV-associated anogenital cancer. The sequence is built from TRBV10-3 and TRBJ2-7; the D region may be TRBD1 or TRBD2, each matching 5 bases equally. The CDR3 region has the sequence CAIREVGRDDEQYF. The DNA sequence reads TGTGCCATCCGGGAAGTGGGACGTGATGACGAGCAGTACTTC.